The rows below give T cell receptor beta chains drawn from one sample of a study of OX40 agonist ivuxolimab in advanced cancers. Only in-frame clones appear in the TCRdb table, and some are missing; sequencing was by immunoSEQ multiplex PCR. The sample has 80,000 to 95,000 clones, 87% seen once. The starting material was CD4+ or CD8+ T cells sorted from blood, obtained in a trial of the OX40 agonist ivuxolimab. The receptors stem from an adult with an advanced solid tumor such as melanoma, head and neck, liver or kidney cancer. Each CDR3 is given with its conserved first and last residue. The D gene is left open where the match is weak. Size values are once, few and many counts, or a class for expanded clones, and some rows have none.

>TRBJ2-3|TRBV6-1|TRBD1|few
CASSARTGGTDTQYF
TGTGCCAGCAGTGCACGGACAGGGGGCACAGATACGCAGTATTTT
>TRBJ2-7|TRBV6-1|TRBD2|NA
CASSERTGGPREQYF
TGTGCCAGCAGTGAAAGGACGGGAGGGCCGCGGGAGCAGTACTTC
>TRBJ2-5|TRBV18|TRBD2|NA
CASSPGLAGVETQYF
TGTGCCAGCTCACCCGGACTAGCGGGGGTAGAGACCCAGTACTTC
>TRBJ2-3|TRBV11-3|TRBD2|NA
CASSFSWGGRDTQYF
TGTGCCAGCAGCTTTTCGTGGGGGGGAAGAGATACGCAGTATTTT
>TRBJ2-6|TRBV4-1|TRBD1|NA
CASSQGTGYSGANVLTF
TGCGCCAGCAGCCAAGGGACAGGCTACTCTGGGGCCAACGTCCTGACTTTC
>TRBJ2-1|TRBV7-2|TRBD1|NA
CASSLGQALQFF
TGTGCCAGCAGCCTTGGACAGGCCTTGCAGTTCTTC
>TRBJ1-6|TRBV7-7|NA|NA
CASSLGSGDNSPLHF
TGTGCTAGCAGCTTGGGTTCAGGGGATAATTCACCCCTCCACTTT
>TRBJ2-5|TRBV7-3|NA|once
CASSLLGAEQETQYF
TGTGCCAGCAGCTTACTGGGAGCCGAACAAGAGACCCAGTACTTC
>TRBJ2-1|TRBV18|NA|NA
CASSPSGQYNEQFF
TGTGCCAGCTCCCCGTCGGGACAATACAATGAGCAGTTCTTC
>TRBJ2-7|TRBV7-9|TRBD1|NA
CASSLYRDRGNEQYF
TGTGCCAGCAGCTTGTACCGGGACAGGGGAAACGAGCAGTACTTC
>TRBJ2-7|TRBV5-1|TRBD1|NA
CASSFTGDSYEQYF
TGCGCCAGCAGCTTTACAGGGGACTCCTACGAGCAGTACTTC
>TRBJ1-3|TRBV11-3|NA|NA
CASSSSDRTVSGNTIYF
TGTGCCAGCAGCTCTTCCGATAGGACAGTCTCTGGAAACACCATATATTTT
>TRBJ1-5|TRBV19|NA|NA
CASSRGYAFQPQHF
TGTGCCAGTAGTAGAGGATATGCGTTTCAGCCCCAGCATTTT
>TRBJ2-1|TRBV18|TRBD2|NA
CASSPPAGGQNEQFF
TGTGCCAGCTCACCACCGGCGGGGGGGCAAAATGAGCAGTTCTTC
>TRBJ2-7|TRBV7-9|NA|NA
CASSLEKYREYEQYF
TGTGCCAGCAGCTTGGAGAAGTACAGGGAATACGAGCAGTACTTC
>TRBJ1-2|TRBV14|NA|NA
CASSPIPKDVWESDGYTF
TGTGCCAGCAGCCCTATCCCCAAGGACGTGTGGGAGTCGGATGGCTACACCTTC
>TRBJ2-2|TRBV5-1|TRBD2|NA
CASSLKTSGRVANTGELFF
TGCGCCAGCAGCTTGAAAACTAGCGGGAGGGTCGCGAACACCGGGGAGCTGTTTTTT
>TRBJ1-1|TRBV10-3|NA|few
CAISESTFRGTEAFF
TGTGCCATCAGTGAGTCGACATTTCGGGGCACTGAAGCTTTCTTT
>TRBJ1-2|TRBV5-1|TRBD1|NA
CASSRVGGSNYGYTF
TGCGCCAGCAGCCGTGTAGGGGGCAGCAACTATGGCTACACCTTC
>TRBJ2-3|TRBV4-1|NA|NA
CASSQDQGGGGTDTQYF
TGCGCCAGCAGCCAAGATCAAGGGGGAGGGGGCACAGATACGCAGTATTTT
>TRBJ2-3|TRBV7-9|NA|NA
CASRYTDTQYF
TGTGCCAGCAGGTACACAGATACGCAGTATTTT
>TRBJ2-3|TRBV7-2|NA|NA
CASSVRVFTDTQYF
TGTGCCAGCAGCGTCAGAGTTTTCACAGATACGCAGTATTTT
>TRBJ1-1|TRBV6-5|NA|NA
CASSYSIMNTEAFF
TGTGCCAGCAGTTACTCGATTATGAACACTGAAGCTTTCTTT
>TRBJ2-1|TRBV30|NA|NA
CAWSVLSSFMNEQFF
TGTGCCTGGAGTGTACTGTCTAGTTTTATGAATGAGCAGTTCTTC
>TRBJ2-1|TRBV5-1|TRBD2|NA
CASSRGGLADYNEQFF
TGCGCCAGCAGCCGGGGGGGACTAGCAGACTACAATGAGCAGTTCTTC
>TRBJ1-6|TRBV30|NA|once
CAWRGSYNSPLHF
TGTGCCTGGAGAGGGTCCTATAATTCACCCCTCCACTTT
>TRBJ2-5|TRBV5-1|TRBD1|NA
CASSLLGQGAGETQYF
TGCGCCAGCAGCCTACTGGGACAGGGGGCGGGAGAGACCCAGTACTTC
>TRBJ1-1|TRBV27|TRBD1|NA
CASKGGVTEAFF
TGTGCCAGCAAAGGGGGCGTGACTGAAGCTTTCTTT
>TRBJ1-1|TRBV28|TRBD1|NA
CASRQQGARTEAFF
TGTGCCAGCAGACAACAGGGGGCGCGAACTGAAGCTTTCTTT
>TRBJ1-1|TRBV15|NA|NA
CATSRDRGRGEGTEAFF
TGTGCCACCAGCAGAGATCGGGGCAGGGGTGAGGGCACTGAAGCTTTCTTT
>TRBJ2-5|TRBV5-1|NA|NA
CASSLAAQETQYF
TGCGCCAGCAGCTTAGCGGCTCAAGAGACCCAGTACTTC
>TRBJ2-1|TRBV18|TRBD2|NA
CASSPIRGLAGGMQFF
TGTGCCAGCTCACCAATAAGGGGACTAGCGGGAGGGATGCAGTTCTTC
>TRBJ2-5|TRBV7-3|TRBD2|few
CASSPMGLAGGETQYF
TGTGCCAGCAGTCCAATGGGACTAGCGGGTGGAGAGACCCAGTACTTC